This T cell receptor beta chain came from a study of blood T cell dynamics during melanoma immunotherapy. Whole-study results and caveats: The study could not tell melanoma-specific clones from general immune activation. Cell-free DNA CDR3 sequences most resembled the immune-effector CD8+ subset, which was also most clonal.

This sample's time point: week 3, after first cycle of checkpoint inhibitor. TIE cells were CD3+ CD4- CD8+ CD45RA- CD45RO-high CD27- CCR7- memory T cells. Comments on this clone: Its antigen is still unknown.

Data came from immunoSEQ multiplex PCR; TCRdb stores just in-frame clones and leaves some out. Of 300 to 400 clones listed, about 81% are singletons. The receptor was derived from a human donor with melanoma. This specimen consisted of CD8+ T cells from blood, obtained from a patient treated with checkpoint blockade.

The CDR3 DNA sequence: TGTGCCAGCGGGAGCGAGCAGTACTTC. Protein product: CASGSEQYF. The V gene is TRBV6-6, the J gene TRBJ2-7; D might be TRBD2 (5 bases). V shed 8 bases and J shed 6 bases, with 5 bases lying between them. The CDR3 loop spans 9 amino acids. CDR1 is MNHNY, CDR2 SVGAGI, per germline (reference sequence).